A single sample gave rise to the 29 T cell receptor beta chains below, sequenced in a study of cytomegalovirus exposure and HLA in healthy donors. Both 60 Vbeta primers and 13 Jbeta primers went into the PCR. Produced via immunoSEQ multiplex PCR; TCRdb's table is partial and in-frame only. Here the sample spans 79,000 or so clones, 79% being singletons. What was sequenced was PBMCs. The receptors were sampled from a woman between 35 and 50 years old in good health and CMV-seropositive.

The chain uses TRBV11-3 and TRBJ1-1; D not certain. Germline CDR1 is SGHNT and CDR2 is YENEEA. This CDR3 region has 14 residues. Trimming took off 0 bases at V and 6 bases at J, with 11 bases between the two ends. CDR3 region: CASSLDAGNSEAFF. The CDR3 DNA is TGTGCCAGCAGCTTAGATGCGGGTAATTCTGAAGCTTTCTTT.

The chain has TRBV7-9 and TRBJ2-5, with 8 bases that match TRBD1. CDR3 length: 14 amino acids. Germline V gene data show CDR1 as SEHNR and CDR2 as FQNEAQ (reference sequence). The ends lost 4 bases at V and 5 bases at J; junction bases unmatched: 6. The CDR3 reads CASSSGTGGETQYF. DNA for the CDR3: TGTGCCAGCAGCTCCGGGACAGGCGGGGAGACCCAGTACTTC.

The rearrangement uses TRBV29-1 and TRBJ2-1, with TRBD2 as a possible D gene (6 bases). Germline V lookup: CDR1 SQVTM, CDR2 ANQGSEA. With 4 bases removed from V and 6 bases from J, the gap between germline ends came to 16 bases. The CDR3 loop spans 14 amino acids. The CDR3 DNA reads TGCAGCGTTGGGGATCGGGGGAACCCCAATGAGCAGTTCTTC. Its protein is CSVGDRGNPNEQFF.

This chain uses TRBV5-1 with TRBJ2-7; 7 bases fit TRBD1. Germline CDR1 and CDR2: SGHRS and YFSETQ. This CDR3 is 15 amino acids long. With V trimmed by 4 bases and J by 2 bases, 9 bases remained unmatched. CDR3 loop: CASSRDSPTAYEQYF. The CDR3 nucleotides are TGCGCCAGCAGCCGGGACAGCCCTACTGCCTACGAGCAGTACTTC.

V gene TRBV19 combines with J gene TRBJ2-7; TRBD2 matches at 8 bases. Losses at the gene ends were 3 bases for V and 6 bases for J; bases not matched to a gene: 7. The CDR3 is 14 residues long. Germline assignment: CDR1 LNHDA and CDR2 SQIVND (reference sequence). CDR3 loop: CASSIAGLDSEQYF. CDR3 sequence (DNA): TGTGCCAGTAGTATTGCGGGACTAGATTCCGAGCAGTACTTC.

V usage is TRBV5-1 and J usage is TRBJ2-5; the D gene is possibly TRBD1 (6 bases). The CDR3 runs 15 residues. Germline V gene sequence: CDR1 SGHRS, CDR2 YFSETQ. V lost 0 bases, J lost 7 bases, and 16 bases lay in between. CDR3 amino acids: CASSLAPDPGVTQYF. DNA of the CDR3: TGCGCCAGCAGCTTGGCTCCCGACCCAGGGGTGACCCAGTACTTC.

The chain employs TRBV5-4 and TRBJ1-2; D remains unclear. Between the trimmed V and J ends, which lost 2 bases and 0 bases, there was a span of 11 bases. CDR3 length: 15 residues. The germline CDR1 and CDR2 sequences are SGHNT and YYREEE (reference sequence). The CDR3 loop is CASSLSLGANYGYTF. The CDR3 DNA is TGTGCCAGCAGCTTATCACTCGGGGCTAACTATGGCTACACCTTC.

The gene calls are TRBV14 and TRBJ2-4; a weak D match, TRBD1 (6 bases). From germline, CDR1 is SGHDN and CDR2 FVKESK. This CDR3 comprises 16 residues. Trimming cost V 1 base and J 0 bases, with 10 bases left between them. The CDR3 region is CASSQAGHIAKNIQYF. The CDR3 DNA follows: TGTGCCAGCAGCCAAGCGGGACACATAGCCAAAAACATTCAGTACTTC.

This clone has a single count. This chain connects TRBV6-5 to TRBJ2-6, with TRBD2 as a possible D gene (5 bases). Trimming removed 6 bases at V and 1 base at J, with 10 bases between. The CDR3 spans 15 residues. The germline gives CDR1 MNHEY, CDR2 SVGAGI. The CDR3 DNA reads TGTGCCAGCAGCCGGACTCCATCTGGGGCCAACGTCCTGACTTTC. It translates to CASSRTPSGANVLTF.

V usage is TRBV6-5 and J usage is TRBJ1-2; D perhaps matches TRBD1 (5 bases). Germline V gene sequence: CDR1 MNHEY, CDR2 SVGAGI. V lost 6 bases, J lost 2 bases, and 13 bases lay in between. This CDR3 has 14 residues. The CDR3 region has the DNA TGTGCCAGCAGCCCCGACCGACAGAACTATGGCTACACCTTC. This gives the protein CASSPDRQNYGYTF.

The chain combines TRBV28 with TRBJ1-5, with no clear D. CDR1 and CDR2 (germline): MDHEN, SYDVKM. The CDR3 has 12 amino acids. V dropped 2 bases and J dropped 7 bases, with 6 bases sitting between them. CDR3 sequence: CASSLTLQPQHF. DNA of the CDR3: TGTGCCAGCAGTTTAACTCTGCAGCCCCAGCATTTT. Complete variable domain (other parts from reference TRBV28 and TRBJ1-5): DVKVTQSSRYLVKRTGEKVFLECVQDMDHENMFWYRQDPGLGLRLIYFSYDVKMKEKGDIPEGYSVSREKKERFSLILESASTNQTSMYLCASSLTLQPQHFGDGTRLSIL.

This sequence joins TRBV19 and TRBJ2-2, with D possibly TRBD1 on 5 matching bases. V shed 10 bases and J shed 3 bases, with 21 bases lying between them. Germline V lookup: CDR1 LNHDA, CDR2 SQIVND (reference sequence). CDR3 length: 16 amino acids. The CDR3: CATSSWALGDTGELFF. The CDR3 DNA is TGTGCCACCTCGAGTTGGGCGTTAGGGGACACCGGGGAGCTGTTTTTT.

The chain is built from TRBV28 and TRBJ2-1; the match to TRBD2 covers 14 bases. With 2 bases clipped from V and 4 bases from J, the junction kept 19 bases outside the gene matches. Germline assignment: CDR1 MDHEN and CDR2 SYDVKM. The CDR3 consists of 22 residues. Here the CDR3 reads CASSLLFFLGGLAGDSYNEQFF. The DNA for the CDR3 is TGTGCCAGCAGTTTACTTTTCTTCTTGGGGGGACTAGCGGGAGACTCTTACAATGAGCAGTTCTTC.

The V call is TRBV4-1, the J call TRBJ1-5; TRBD1 aligns across 7 bases. Germline lookup yields CDR1 MGHRA and CDR2 YSYEKL. The V and J ends lost 3 bases and 7 bases, in that order; junction bases with no gene match: 12. This CDR3 is built from 16 residues. CDR3 region: CASSHHPGTVGQPQHF. CDR3 in DNA: TGCGCCAGCAGCCACCACCCCGGGACAGTGGGGCAGCCCCAGCATTTT.

The chain is built from TRBV28 and TRBJ1-2; TRBD1 matches at 10 bases. The V segment lost 0 bases and the J segment 5 bases; nucleotides outside the gene matches: 6. The CDR3 has 16 amino acids. Germline CDR1 and CDR2: MDHEN and SYDVKM. This CDR3 reads CASSLWGTGDGYGYTF. Here the CDR3 DNA reads TGTGCCAGCAGTTTATGGGGGACAGGGGATGGGTATGGCTACACCTTC.

V gene TRBV14 combines with J gene TRBJ1-1; 10 bases line up with TRBD1. Losses at the gene ends were 1 base for V and 11 bases for J; bases not matched to a gene: 10. Looked up from germline, CDR1 is SGHDN and CDR2 is FVKESK. The CDR3 extends over 15 amino acids. As DNA, the CDR3 is TGTGCCAGCAGCCAAGCCACCTTAGGGACAGGGGCTGCTTTCTTT. Translation gives CASSQATLGTGAAFF.

The chain recombines TRBV5-6 with TRBJ1-3, with 7 bases identical to TRBD1. Germline V gene data show CDR1 as SGHDT and CDR2 as YYEEEE. The CDR3 length is 15 residues. J lost 0 bases, V lost 5 bases, and 5 bases had no gene match. CDR3 region: CASRPTGDSGNTIYF. As DNA, the CDR3 is TGTGCCAGCAGGCCAACAGGGGACTCTGGAAACACCATATATTTT.

This rearrangement joins TRBV6-5 to TRBJ2-7, with 9 bases that match TRBD2. The CDR3 totals 16 residues. The V gene's germline CDR1 is MNHEY and CDR2 SVGAGI. V shed 4 bases, J shed 3 bases, and the junction held 10 bases outside the gene matches. The CDR3 protein is CASSLKGGGGFYEQYF. CDR3 in DNA: TGTGCCAGCAGTTTGAAAGGCGGGGGGGGATTCTACGAGCAGTACTTC.

Only a few counts were recorded for this clone. This rearrangement joins TRBV25-1 to TRBJ1-5; 9 nucleotides line up with TRBD1. V lost 1 base and J lost 4; bases outside the gene matches: 2. The CDR3 is made up of 15 amino acids. Germline V lookup: CDR1 MGHDK, CDR2 SYGVNS. The DNA for the CDR3 is TGTGCCAGCAGTGAATGGGGACAGGGAAATCAGCCCCAGCATTTT. Amino acids: CASSEWGQGNQPQHF.

This clone showed up just a few times. The chain joins TRBV20-1 to TRBJ2-2; no definite D call. There are 10 residues in the CDR3. The germline V gene has CDR1 DFQATT and CDR2 SNEGSKA (reference sequence). V lost 5 bases and J lost 8, with 6 bases in between. CDR3 loop: CSAGPGELFF. DNA of the CDR3: TGCAGTGCTGGGCCTGGGGAGCTGTTTTTT.

The chain employs TRBV5-4 and TRBJ2-5; D is perhaps TRBD1 (5 bases). This CDR3 comprises 13 residues. Germline V CDR1 and CDR2: SGHNT, YYREEE (reference sequence). The V end lost 4 bases, the J end lost 5 bases, and 12 bases lay between the germline ends. CDR3 in amino acids: CASSLQGAETQYF. The DNA for the CDR3 is TGTGCCAGCAGCCTCCAGGGTGCGGAGACCCAGTACTTC.

This clone was seen a handful of times. The V and J genes are TRBV9 and TRBJ1-2, with TRBD1 as a possible D gene (5 bases). V was trimmed by 3 bases and J by 1 base, leaving 10 bases between them. Germline assignment: CDR1 SGDLS and CDR2 YYNGEE. The CDR3 has 14 amino acids. The CDR3 nucleotides read TGTGCCAGCAGCGCCTCGACAGATAACTATGGCTACACCTTC. This sequence encodes CASSASTDNYGYTF.

V usage is TRBV5-8 and J usage is TRBJ2-5, with D unclear. Germline V gene lookup returns CDR1 SGHTS and CDR2 YDEGEE. V shed 1 base and J shed 6 bases, with 10 bases lying between them. The CDR3 totals 13 residues. The CDR3 loop is CASSLSVFQTQYF. The DNA of the CDR3 is TGTGCCAGCAGCTTGTCGGTATTTCAGACCCAGTACTTC.

The chain links TRBV6-1 to TRBJ1-1; the match to TRBD1 covers 7 bases. V was pared by 4 bases and J by 6 bases, with 5 bases of the junction left unmatched. The germline CDR1 and CDR2 sequences are MNHNS and SASEGT. This CDR3 contains 13 residues. The CDR3 DNA follows: TGTGCCAGCAGTGCAACAGGGGTCCCTGAAGCTTTCTTT. Amino acids: CASSATGVPEAFF.

The chain carries TRBV2 and TRBJ2-2, with 8 nucleotides matching TRBD1. Germline V CDR1 and CDR2: SNHLY, FYNNEI. V shed 4 bases and J 7 bases; nucleotides not matched to a gene: 5. CDR3 length: 14 residues. This CDR3 is CASSVQGADGELFF. DNA for the CDR3: TGTGCCAGCAGTGTCCAGGGGGCGGACGGGGAGCTGTTTTTT.

V gene TRBV7-9 combines with J gene TRBJ1-2, with 7 bases matching TRBD1. J gave up 8 bases and V 4 bases, and 10 bases lay outside the gene matches. The V gene's germline CDR1 is SEHNR and CDR2 FQNEAQ (reference sequence). This CDR3 contains 14 residues. The CDR3 coding sequence is TGTGCCAGCAGCTCGCGACAGGGAAGTTCGGGCTACACCTTC. As protein: CASSSRQGSSGYTF.

This clone was seen a single time. This chain connects TRBV6-4 to TRBJ1-5; 9 bases match TRBD1. Unmatched junction bases numbered 21, after V lost 8 bases and J lost 4 bases. The CDR3 is made up of 19 amino acids. Germline-derived CDR1 and CDR2 are MRHNA and SNTAGT. In DNA, the CDR3 is TGTGCCAGCCCTCGACTGCCGGGACAGGGTTTGCCCCAAAATCAGCCCCAGCATTTT. Protein product: CASPRLPGQGLPQNQPQHF.

The chain has TRBV6-1 and TRBJ1-3, with D unclear. Germline V gene data show CDR1 as MNHNS and CDR2 as SASEGT. CDR3 length: 17 amino acids. V lost 2 bases, J lost 0 bases, and 14 bases lay in between. The DNA for the CDR3 is TGTGCCAGCAGTGAACTGGACTCGGAGGTCTCTGGAAACACCATATATTTT. Translated, it gives CASSELDSEVSGNTIYF.

The genes are TRBV7-9 and TRBJ2-5; D uncertain. Germline lookup yields CDR1 SEHNR and CDR2 FQNEAQ (reference sequence). This CDR3 has 11 residues. Trimming cost V 5 bases and J 5 bases, with 6 bases left between them. The CDR3 region is CASSPLETQYF. CDR3 sequence (DNA): TGTGCCAGCAGCCCCCTGGAGACCCAGTACTTC.